Below, 3 T cell receptor beta chains from the same sample are listed, as sequenced in a study of T cell responses to AZD1222 COVID-19 vaccine. Produced via immunoSEQ multiplex PCR; TCRdb's table is partial and in-frame only. The sample includes under 150,000 clones, over 85% of them seen just once. The sequences come from peripheral blood, collected 28 days after the second AZD1222 dose. The receptors were gathered from an adult who received the AZD1222 COVID-19 vaccine.

The chain is built from TRBV9 and TRBJ1-5, with D uncertain. V was shortened by 7 bases and J by 2 bases, with 4 bases between the two germline ends. This CDR3 has 11 amino acids. Per the germline V gene, CDR1 is SGDLS and CDR2 is YYNGEE. The CDR3: CASGRNQPQHF. The CDR3 nucleotides are TGTGCCAGCGGCCGCAATCAGCCCCAGCATTTT.

This sequence joins TRBV19 and TRBJ2-3, with 8 nucleotides matching TRBD2. The CDR3 has 16 amino acids. Germline CDR1 and CDR2: LNHDA and SQIVND (reference sequence). With 0 bases clipped from V and 4 bases from J, the junction kept 6 bases outside the gene matches. CDR3 coding DNA: TGTGCCAGTAGTATAGATGGTAGCGGGGTGTCAGATACGCAGTATTTT. This translates into CASSIDGSGVSDTQYF.

This chain uses TRBV6-5 with TRBJ2-1, with D perhaps matching TRBD1 or TRBD2 (5 bases each). CDR3 length: 14 residues. Trimming shortened V by 4 bases and J by 6 bases, and 13 bases separated the two germline ends. The germline V gene encodes CDR1 MNHEY and CDR2 SVGAGI. CDR3 loop: CASSSSRGSNEQFF. The DNA for the CDR3 is TGTGCCAGCAGTTCCTCGAGGGGCTCCAATGAGCAGTTCTTC.